The 6 T cell receptor beta chains below come from one sample, sequenced in a study of blood T cell repertoires in COVID-19. Only in-frame clones appear in the TCRdb table, and some are missing; sequencing was by immunoSEQ multiplex PCR. The top ten hold under 45% of the sample, which has approximately 25,000 clones, around 80% seen once. Sequenced sample: peripheral blood. The source is a woman aged 80 or over with acute or convalescent COVID-19.

This clone was recorded once. This sequence joins TRBV4-1 and TRBJ2-3; no clear D gene. V was clipped by 5 bases and J by 6 bases, with 9 bases between them. Germline values: CDR1 MGHRA, CDR2 YSYEKL. The CDR3 spans 12 residues. DNA of the CDR3: TGCGCCAGCAGCGAAGTGGCCGATACGCAGTATTTT. Translated, it gives CASSEVADTQYF.

This chain joins TRBV28 and TRBJ1-2; the D gene is possibly TRBD1 (6 bases). The CDR3 is 11 amino acids. V dropped 7 bases and J dropped 4 bases, with 7 bases sitting between them. In germline, CDR1 is MDHEN, CDR2 SYDVKM. As DNA, the CDR3 is TGTGCCAGCAAGACAGGCTATGGCTACACCTTC. Protein: CASKTGYGYTF.

The chain joins TRBV27 to TRBJ1-2; D gene uncertain. Trimming pared 6 bases from V and 0 bases from J, leaving 14 bases between. This CDR3 is 15 amino acids long. Germline values: CDR1 MNHEY, CDR2 SMNVEV (reference sequence). The CDR3 bases are TGTGCCAGCAGCTGGCGGTTCGAAGCTAACTATGGCTACACCTTC. Residues: CASSWRFEANYGYTF.

CDR3 nucleotides: TGTGCCTCATCAGGGGGACGTAAAGATACGCAGTATTTT. This sequence encodes CASSGGRKDTQYF. V usage is TRBV14 and J usage is TRBJ2-3, with 7 bases matching TRBD1. With V trimmed by 11 bases and J by 5 bases, 10 bases remained unmatched. Looked up from germline, CDR1 is SGHDN and CDR2 is FVKESK. The CDR3 contains 13 residues.

The count of this clone is one. The chain is built from TRBV11-3 and TRBJ2-7; a possible D gene is TRBD2 (6 bases). V was trimmed by 1 base and J by 0 bases, leaving 10 bases between them. Germline assignment: CDR1 SGHNT and CDR2 YENEEA. This CDR3 contains 15 residues. CDR3 bases: TGTGCCAGCAGCTTAGGCTACGGGAGCTCCTACGAGCAGTACTTC. Protein product: CASSLGYGSSYEQYF.

The chain carries TRBV10-3 and TRBJ1-2; 9 bases are a match to TRBD1. This CDR3 has 15 residues. Germline lookup yields CDR1 ENHRY and CDR2 SYGVKD. V dropped 10 bases and J dropped 4; count of bases not matched to a gene: 13. The CDR3 coding sequence is TGTGCCACAAGGGGGACAGGGAGTAGGCCCTATGGCTACACCTTC. Amino acids: CATRGTGSRPYGYTF.